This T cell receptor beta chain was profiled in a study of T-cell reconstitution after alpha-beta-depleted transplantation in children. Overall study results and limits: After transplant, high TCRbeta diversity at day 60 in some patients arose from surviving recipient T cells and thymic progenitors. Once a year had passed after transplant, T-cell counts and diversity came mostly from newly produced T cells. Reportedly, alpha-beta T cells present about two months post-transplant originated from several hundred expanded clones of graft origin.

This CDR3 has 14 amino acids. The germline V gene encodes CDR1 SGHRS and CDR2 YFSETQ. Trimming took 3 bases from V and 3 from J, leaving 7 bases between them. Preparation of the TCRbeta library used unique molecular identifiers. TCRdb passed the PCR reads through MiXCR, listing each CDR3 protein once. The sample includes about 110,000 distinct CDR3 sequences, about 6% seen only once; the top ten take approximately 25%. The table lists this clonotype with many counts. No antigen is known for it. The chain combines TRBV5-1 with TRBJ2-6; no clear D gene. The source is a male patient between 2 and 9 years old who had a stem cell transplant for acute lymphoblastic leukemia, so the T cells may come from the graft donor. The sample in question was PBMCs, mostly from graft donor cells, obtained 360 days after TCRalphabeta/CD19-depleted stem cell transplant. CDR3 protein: CASSSLIGANVLTF. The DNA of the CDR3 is TGCGCCAGCAGCTCCCTCATTGGGGCCAACGTCCTGACTTTC.